This T cell receptor (beta chain) was captured by sequencing in a study of T cell responses to AZD1222 COVID-19 vaccine. The data were produced by immunoSEQ multiplex PCR, yet TCRdb's version contains in-frame clones alone and is incomplete. The table shows under 150,000 clones, with roughly four fifths occurring only once. General observations from the study: Nearly half of spike-specific TCRs reportedly target unmutated variant regions. CD4 TCRs covered the whole spike, strongest at regions 160-218 and 743-854. Mostly white British, mostly female donors; authors suggested clonal diversity may be underestimated.

About this clone itself: The antigen is undetermined.

The V and J ends lost 1 base and 0 bases respectively, with 3 bases between them. CDR1 GTSNPN and CDR2 SVGIG come from the germline V gene (reference sequence). The CDR3 sequence is 12 residues long. The gene calls are TRBV30 and TRBJ1-1; no clear D. The receptor was derived from an adult in good health. The sample here was peripheral blood, taken on day 0 of MenACWY control vaccination. The CDR3 protein is CAWSDLNTEAFF. The CDR3 DNA is TGTGCCTGGAGTGACTTGAACACTGAAGCTTTCTTT.